This T cell receptor (beta chain) was found in a study of cytomegalovirus exposure and HLA in healthy donors. General observations from the study: The authors enumerated around 150 TCR beta chains as linked to cytomegalovirus. Near-uniform donor sequencing depth was presumed by presence/absence analyses. A later analysis reportedly found that, within productive TCRs, an Asian-associated ancestry cluster had fewer N-insertions than the mean observed across the roughly 700 donors.

The primer mix had 60 Vbeta and 13 Jbeta primers. Data came from immunoSEQ multiplex PCR; TCRdb stores just in-frame clones and leaves some out. The data hold roughly 120,000 clones, with around 80% observed a single time. Healthy bone marrow donors formed the donor group. As for this clone: The antigen is not known.

The source material was PBMCs. The TCR was taken from a man aged 50-59 years in good health and CMV-seronegative.

DNA of the CDR3: TGCGCCAGCAGCCTAGTCCCGGGACAGGGGAATGAGCAGTTCTTC. Amino acid sequence: CASSLVPGQGNEQFF. This chain connects TRBV5-1 to TRBJ2-1, with 10 nucleotides matching TRBD1. Germline CDR1 SGHRS, CDR2 YFSETQ. The CDR3 consists of 15 residues. Unmatched junction bases numbered 8, after V lost 4 bases and J lost 7 bases.